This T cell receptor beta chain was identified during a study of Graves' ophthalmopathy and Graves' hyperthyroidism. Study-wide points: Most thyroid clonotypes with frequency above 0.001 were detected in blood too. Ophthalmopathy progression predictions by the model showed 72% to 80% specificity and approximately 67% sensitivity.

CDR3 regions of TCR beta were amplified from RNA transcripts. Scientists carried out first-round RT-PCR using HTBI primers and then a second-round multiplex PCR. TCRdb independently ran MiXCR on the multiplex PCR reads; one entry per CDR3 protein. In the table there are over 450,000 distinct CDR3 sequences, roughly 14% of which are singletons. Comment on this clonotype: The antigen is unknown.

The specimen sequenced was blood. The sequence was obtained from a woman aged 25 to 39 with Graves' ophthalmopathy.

The DNA for the CDR3 is TGTGCCAGCAGTTTATCGGGGAGCGAGACCCAGTACTTC. It translates to CASSLSGSETQYF. V gene TRBV28 combines with J gene TRBJ2-5; TRBD2 might be the D (5 bases). The germline V gene has CDR1 MDHEN and CDR2 SYDVKM. V dropped 1 base and J dropped 5 bases, with 8 bases sitting between them. The CDR3 has 13 amino acids.